The 30 T cell receptor beta chains listed next were all sequenced from one sample in a study of cytomegalovirus exposure and HLA in healthy donors. This PCR relied on a set of 60 Vbeta primers and 13 Jbeta primers. Sequencing was performed with immunoSEQ multiplex PCR; in TCRdb, only in-frame clones are kept and a portion is missing. The sample lists 190,000 or so clones, 70% to 85% seen once, with about 0.092% in the top ten. The sample comprised PBMCs. These receptors were obtained from a boy aged 2-9 years in good health and CMV-seronegative.

V is TRBV5-8 and J is TRBJ1-3; 9 bases are shared with TRBD1. Germline-derived CDR1 and CDR2 are SGHTS and YDEGEE. This CDR3 region has 17 residues. Unmatched junction bases numbered 8, after V lost 4 bases and J lost 0 bases. The CDR3 loop reads CASSPDRGVYSGNTIYF. CDR3 nucleotides: TGTGCCAGCAGCCCTGACAGGGGGGTCTACTCTGGAAACACCATATATTTT.

The chain links TRBV19 to TRBJ1-2, with D unclear. CDR3 length: 14 residues. Trimming cost V 3 bases and J 1 base, with 9 bases left between them. Germline loops: CDR1 LNHDA, CDR2 SQIVND (reference sequence). This chain's CDR3 is CASSIGSVNYGYTF. Here the CDR3 DNA reads TGTGCCAGTAGTATTGGCTCAGTTAACTATGGCTACACCTTC.

V and J are TRBV5-1 and TRBJ1-1, with D perhaps TRBD1 (6 bases). Germline CDR1 is SGHRS and CDR2 is YFSETQ. CDR3 size: 15 residues. The V end was cut by 4 bases, the J end by 3 bases, with 16 bases between. The CDR3 loop is CASSVQGVRDTEAFF. For the CDR3, the DNA is TGCGCCAGCAGCGTACAGGGAGTGAGAGACACTGAAGCTTTCTTT.

The chain carries TRBV28 and TRBJ2-7, with D possibly TRBD1 on 6 matching bases. In germline, CDR1 is MDHEN, CDR2 SYDVKM. The CDR3 is 12 amino acids. The V and J ends lost 6 bases and 4 bases respectively, with 10 bases between them. This CDR3 reads CASSRTGYEQYF. The CDR3 region has the DNA TGTGCCAGCAGCCGAACAGGGTACGAGCAGTACTTC.

V usage is TRBV9 and J usage is TRBJ1-6; D is unresolved. Germline CDR1 is SGDLS and CDR2 is YYNGEE. Trimming removed 0 bases from V and 1 base from J, with 11 bases in between. The CDR3 is 17 amino acids. As DNA, the CDR3 is TGTGCCAGCAGCGTAGGGGTAGGGAGGTCCTATAATTCACCCCTCCACTTT. It yields the protein CASSVGVGRSYNSPLHF. The entire variable domain, with the rest obtained from reference TRBV9 and TRBJ1-6, is as follows: DSGVTQTPKHLITATGQRVTLRCSPRSGDLSVYWYQQSLDQGLQFLIQYYNGEERAKGNILERFSAQQFPDLHSELNLSSLELGDSALYFCASSVGVGRSYNSPLHFGNGTRLTVT.

This clone was seen more than once but under ten times. V is TRBV4-2 and J is TRBJ2-3, with 8 bases lining up with TRBD2. V lost 0 bases, J lost 2 bases, and 10 bases stayed unmatched. CDR3 length: 18 residues. CDR1 is LGHNA, CDR2 YNFKEQ, per germline. CDR3 sequence (DNA): TGTGCCAGCAGCCAAGATCGGTTCGGGGGGGGGCCCACAGATACGCAGTATTTT. Translated, it gives CASSQDRFGGGPTDTQYF.

This sequence joins TRBV18 and TRBJ1-3, with D perhaps TRBD1 (5 bases). V was cut by 0 bases and J by 0 bases, with 15 bases left in between. The germline V gene encodes CDR1 KGHSH and CDR2 LQKENI. CDR3 length: 18 residues. As DNA, the CDR3 is TGTGCCAGCTCACCACCCTGGGGGGGTACCTCCTCTGGAAACACCATATATTTT. Residues: CASSPPWGGTSSGNTIYF.

V is TRBV5-1 and J is TRBJ1-2; D may be TRBD1 (5 bases). Trimming removed 7 bases from V and 0 bases from J, with 16 bases in between. Per the germline V gene, CDR1 is SGHRS and CDR2 is YFSETQ. This CDR3 spans 15 amino acids. In DNA, the CDR3 is TGCGCCAGCTCTCAGCGGGGGAATCCTAACTATGGCTACACCTTC. Amino acids: CASSQRGNPNYGYTF.

This rearrangement joins TRBV27 to TRBJ2-4; a possible D gene is TRBD1 (5 bases). Germline V gives CDR1 MNHEY, CDR2 SMNVEV (reference sequence). This CDR3 contains 14 residues. Trimming removed 5 bases at V and 7 bases at J, with 15 bases between. The CDR3 DNA follows: TGTGCCAGCAGTAGGGGCAGGGAAGGTAACATTCAGTACTTC. This sequence encodes CASSRGREGNIQYF.

This rearrangement joins TRBV30 to TRBJ1-1; 9 bases agree with TRBD1. Germline V lookup: CDR1 GTSNPN, CDR2 SVGIG (reference sequence). Trimming cost V 5 bases and J 5 bases; bases outside gene matches: 6. The CDR3 spans 13 residues. This CDR3 reads CAWEQGAGTEAFF. DNA for the CDR3: TGTGCCTGGGAACAGGGGGCGGGGACTGAAGCTTTCTTT. Looking up the rest from reference TRBV30 and TRBJ1-1 gives the full variable domain: SQTIHQWPATLVQPVGSPLSLECTVEGTSNPNLYWYRQAAGRGLQLLFYSVGIGQISSEVPQNLSASRPQDRQFILSSKKLLLSDSGFYLCAWEQGAGTEAFFGQGTRLTVV.

The chain joins TRBV15 to TRBJ1-2; 7 nucleotides match TRBD1. The CDR3 extends over 15 amino acids. The V and J ends lost 0 bases and 7 bases, in that order; junction bases with no gene match: 8. CDR1 is LNHNV, CDR2 YYDKDF, per germline (reference sequence). For the CDR3, the DNA is TGTGCCACCAGCAGAGATGGGCAGGGGGTAGTTGGCTACACCTTC. This sequence encodes CATSRDGQGVVGYTF.

The gene calls are TRBV5-1 and TRBJ1-1; TRBD1 is a possible D gene (6 bases). The CDR3 contains 14 residues. V was cut by 4 bases and J by 1 base, with 11 bases left in between. CDR1 and CDR2 from the germline V gene are SGHRS and YFSETQ. The CDR3 DNA sequence: TGCGCCAGCAGCGAAGGGACACCGAACACTGAAGCTTTCTTT. Amino acids: CASSEGTPNTEAFF.

This chain joins TRBV6-5 and TRBJ2-1; 11 bases map to TRBD2. Losses at the gene ends were 2 bases for V and 3 bases for J; bases not matched to a gene: 3. The CDR3 sequence is 16 residues long. Germline CDR1 reads MNHEY; CDR2 reads SVGAGI. The DNA of the CDR3 is TGTGCCAGCAGTTACACACTAGCGGGGGACTACAATGAGCAGTTCTTC. Translation: CASSYTLAGDYNEQFF.

The V call is TRBV9, the J call TRBJ1-1; tentative D call: TRBD1 (6 bases). Germline V gene lookup returns CDR1 SGDLS and CDR2 YYNGEE. This CDR3 comprises 13 residues. The V end was cut by 3 bases, the J end by 6 bases, with 12 bases between. This CDR3 is CASSATGRAEAFF. The CDR3 DNA sequence: TGTGCCAGCAGCGCAACAGGGAGGGCTGAAGCTTTCTTT. Variable domain in full (rest from reference TRBV9 and TRBJ1-1): DSGVTQTPKHLITATGQRVTLRCSPRSGDLSVYWYQQSLDQGLQFLIQYYNGEERAKGNILERFSAQQFPDLHSELNLSSLELGDSALYFCASSATGRAEAFFGQGTRLTVV.

CDR3 sequence (DNA): TGTGCCAGCAGCGCTCGACTAGCGGGGTCTTACAATGAGCAGTTCTTC. Protein product: CASSARLAGSYNEQFF. The chain has TRBV9 and TRBJ2-1; 11 bases are shared with TRBD2. V gave up 3 bases and J gave up 4 bases; unmatched junction bases: 6. In germline, CDR1 is SGDLS, CDR2 YYNGEE. The CDR3 has 16 amino acids. Complete variable domain (other parts from reference TRBV9 and TRBJ2-1): DSGVTQTPKHLITATGQRVTLRCSPRSGDLSVYWYQQSLDQGLQFLIQYYNGEERAKGNILERFSAQQFPDLHSELNLSSLELGDSALYFCASSARLAGSYNEQFFGPGTRLTVL.

This chain joins TRBV5-4 and TRBJ1-2; D uncertain. Germline V gene data show CDR1 as SGHNT and CDR2 as YYREEE (reference sequence). The CDR3 is 15 amino acids. Trimming left V 6 bases short and J 1 base short, with 16 bases between. The CDR3 reads CASNVWTHLNYGYTF. The CDR3 DNA reads TGTGCCAGCAACGTGTGGACTCATCTTAACTATGGCTACACCTTC.

This clone was counted once. J is TRBJ2-7 and V is TRBV7-2; TRBD1 matches at 7 bases. J lost 5 bases, V lost 5 bases, and 15 bases had no gene match. Germline CDR1 reads SGHTA; CDR2 reads FQGNSA. The CDR3 is 16 amino acids. DNA of the CDR3: TGTGCCAGCAGCCCCAATACAGGGGTAGAACGAGACGAGCAGTACTTC. It translates to CASSPNTGVERDEQYF.

The table lists this clone with a count of one. The rearrangement uses TRBV23-1 and TRBJ1-5, with D tentatively TRBD1 (6 bases). Being an ORF, TRBV23-1 has a function that is uncertain. CDR3 length: 14 amino acids. Trimming pared 8 bases from V and 4 bases from J, leaving 15 bases between. CDR3 in DNA: TGCGCCAGCTATCGCAGGGGAAGTAATCAGCCCCAGCATTTT. This translates into CASYRRGSNQPQHF.

The chain is built from TRBV5-6 and TRBJ1-1; D not certain. CDR1 is SGHDT, CDR2 YYEEEE, per germline. V gave up 2 bases and J gave up 0 bases, with 5 bases separating them. This CDR3 is 13 amino acids long. Written as DNA, the CDR3 is TGTGCCAGCAGCTTCAACATGAACACTGAAGCTTTCTTT. Translating gives CASSFNMNTEAFF.

V and J are TRBV4-1 and TRBJ1-4; D is possibly TRBD1 (6 bases). Germline V gene sequence: CDR1 MGHRA, CDR2 YSYEKL. CDR3 length: 15 amino acids. V was trimmed by 1 base and J by 8 bases, leaving 14 bases between them. The CDR3 nucleotides are TGCGCCAGCAGCCAAGCCTCCAGGGGAGCAGAAAAACTGTTTTTT. Residues: CASSQASRGAEKLFF.

The chain links TRBV4-3 to TRBJ1-4, with 7 bases fitting TRBD1. The trim removed 1 base at V and 5 bases at J, leaving 4 bases unmatched. The CDR3 extends over 15 amino acids. CDR1 and CDR2 (germline): LGHNA, YSLEER. The CDR3 loop reads CASSQVTGLNEKLFF. CDR3 sequence (DNA): TGCGCCAGCAGCCAAGTGACAGGGTTAAATGAAAAACTGTTTTTT.

The chain couples TRBV11-2 to TRBJ1-1; tentative D call: TRBD1 (6 bases). The CDR3 is 14 residues long. Germline assignment: CDR1 SGHAT and CDR2 FQNNGV. Trimming removed 4 bases at V and 4 bases at J, with 13 bases between. CDR3 DNA: TGTGCCAGCAGCTGGGTCAGGGGTGGCACTGAAGCTTTCTTT. Translation gives CASSWVRGGTEAFF.

The rearrangement uses TRBV5-6 and TRBJ2-3, with a possible D match to TRBD2 (6 bases). The CDR3 loop spans 13 amino acids. CDR1 is SGHDT and CDR2 is YYEEEE in the germline V gene. Trimming pared 4 bases from V and 6 bases from J, leaving 12 bases between. For the CDR3, the DNA is TGTGCCAGCAGCCTACTAGGAGGGGATACGCAGTATTTT. Its protein product is CASSLLGGDTQYF.

The chain has TRBV2 and TRBJ1-5; D is unresolved. This CDR3 has 13 residues. CDR1 is SNHLY, CDR2 FYNNEI, per germline. Trimming shortened V by 4 bases and J by 5 bases, and 9 bases separated the two germline ends. CDR3 amino acids: CASSAEQHQPQHF. The CDR3, as DNA: TGTGCCAGCAGTGCCGAACAGCATCAGCCCCAGCATTTT. Looking up the rest from reference TRBV2 and TRBJ1-5 gives the full variable domain: EPEVTQTPSHQVTQMGQEVILRCVPISNHLYFYWYRQILGQKVEFLVSFYNNEISEKSEIFDDQFSVERPDGSNFTLKIRSTKLEDSAMYFCASSAEQHQPQHFGDGTRLSIL.

The chain carries TRBV15 and TRBJ2-4; tentatively, D is TRBD2 (5 bases). Germline assignment: CDR1 LNHNV and CDR2 YYDKDF (reference sequence). Trimming took off 0 bases at V and 3 bases at J, with 12 bases between the two ends. This CDR3 is built from 16 residues. CDR3 loop: CATSRDLGEGKNIQYF. The CDR3 region has the DNA TGTGCCACCAGCAGAGATCTGGGCGAGGGCAAAAACATTCAGTACTTC. The full variable domain, with the rest looked up from reference TRBV15 and TRBJ2-4, is DAMVIQNPRYQVTQFGKPVTLSCSQTLNHNVMYWYQQKSSQAPKLLFHYYDKDFNNEADTPDNFQSRRPNTSFCFLDIRSPGLGDTAMYLCATSRDLGEGKNIQYFGAGTRLSVL.

The chain recombines TRBV30 with TRBJ1-5; D is undetermined. Germline V gives CDR1 GTSNPN, CDR2 SVGIG (reference sequence). The CDR3 spans 15 residues. Trimming took 1 base from V and 0 from J, leaving 10 bases between them. CDR3 loop: CAWSAPSYSNQPQHF. The CDR3, as DNA: TGTGCCTGGAGTGCCCCGAGCTATAGCAATCAGCCCCAGCATTTT.

The chain links TRBV7-2 to TRBJ2-7, with a possible D match to TRBD1 (6 bases). CDR3 size: 15 residues. Germline loops: CDR1 SGHTA, CDR2 FQGNSA. The ends were cut back, 2 bases at V and 3 bases at J, with 14 bases in the middle. In DNA, the CDR3 is TGTGCCAGCAGCTTACGGGATGGGGGACACTACGAGCAGTACTTC. Its protein product is CASSLRDGGHYEQYF.

The chain links TRBV2 to TRBJ1-4, with 8 bases that match TRBD1. The germline gives CDR1 SNHLY, CDR2 FYNNEI. CDR3 length equals 14 residues. J was trimmed by 6 bases and V by 6 bases; bases with no gene match: 6. The CDR3 DNA reads as TGTGCCAGCAGACCGGGACAGGACGATGAAAAACTGTTTTTT. Encoded protein: CASRPGQDDEKLFF.

This clone was counted only a few times. This chain links TRBV5-1 with TRBJ2-1, with D unresolved. V lost 3 bases to trimming and J lost 3 bases, with 7 bases between them. This CDR3 has 13 residues. Germline V CDR1 and CDR2: SGHRS, YFSETQ. The CDR3 loop is CASSSTGYNEQFF. The DNA for the CDR3 is TGCGCCAGCAGCTCCACCGGCTACAATGAGCAGTTCTTC. Combining the CDR3 with reference TRBV5-1 and TRBJ2-1 gives the whole variable domain KAGVTQTPRYLIKTRGQQVTLSCSPISGHRSVSWYQQTPGQGLQFLFEYFSETQRNKGNFPGRFSGRQFSNSRSEMNVSTLELGDSALYLCASSSTGYNEQFFGPGTRLTVL.

About this clone itself: The sample holds other DNA sequences that translate to the same CDR3. The chain joins TRBV9 to TRBJ1-3, with D unclear. Per the germline V gene, CDR1 is SGDLS and CDR2 is YYNGEE. This CDR3 has 15 amino acids. The germline V and J ends were trimmed by 0 bases and 0 bases, with 7 bases remaining between them. The CDR3 loop reads CASSVASSSGNTIYF. CDR3 nucleotide sequence: TGTGCCAGCAGCGTAGCTTCCAGCTCTGGAAACACCATATATTTT.